Here is one TCR beta chain with its context. This clonotype was counted only a few times. This clone's antigen is unknown. Qualities for individual bases were not recorded, and no much larger clone is one base off. These data belong to a study of regulatory T cells in long-lasting Graves disease (dated by TCRdb to the early 2020s). About the study as a whole: In the newly diagnosed Graves' disease group, patients had been taking antithyroid drugs for less than 3 months. Persistent Graves' disease patients were compared with newly diagnosed Graves' disease patients by peripheral blood TCR sequencing and RNA sequencing. The study was conducted in China and was registered as a clinical trial. A total of around 35 samples underwent TCR sequencing, from around 13 patients with persistent Graves' disease and 20 or so patients with newly diagnosed Graves' disease.

CDR1 and CDR2 are drawn from the germline V gene: SGHTS, YDEGEE. At the junction V is shortened by 1 base and J by 6 bases, with 16 bases in between. The CDR3 spans 15 residues, from the cysteine through the phenylalanine. The read is trimmed to its CDR3 DNA, 45 bases read in frame from base 1. The full study reports these points: Patients with persistent disease shared more public clonotypes (fewer than 3,000) than newly diagnosed patients did (around 930). Only the TCR beta chain was sequenced and analyzed. Persistent Graves' disease patients showed lower TCR Shannon entropy and fewer highly expanded clones than newly diagnosed patients, suggesting clonal expansion. The authors noted that the small sample size was a limitation that may lower accuracy. The study examined only peripheral blood because the primary lesion, thyroid tissue, could not be accessed. TRBV28, TRBJ1-2 and TRBJ2-5 were preferentially used in persistent disease, while TRBV20-1 and TRBJ2-1 were favored in newly diagnosed disease.

The time point label here, explained by the study, means: newly diagnosed GD, antithyroid drugs for less than 3 months. RNA was extracted from PBMCs in TRIzol for both TCR sequencing and RNA sequencing. Graves' disease was diagnosed according to American Thyroid Association guidelines. Patients were recruited from an endocrinology department in Xi'an, China. Each patient gave roughly 10 milliliters of peripheral blood, collected in an EDTA anticoagulant tube. PBMCs were isolated by Ficoll Paque Plus density gradient separation without further T cell sorting. RNA quality was checked with an Agilent 2100 Bioanalyzer and agarose gel, and concentration with a NanoDrop 2000. Library creation used multiplex PCR. The reads were generated on an Illumina HiSeq 4000. CDR3 regions were amplified by Arm-PCR with iRepertoire HTBI primers to construct TCR beta libraries. Before sequencing, the PCR products went through gel purification. On the study's bioinformatics: A total of under 80 TRBV and approximately 15 TRBJ segments were identified across samples and were used for gene usage analysis of CDR3 amino acid clonotypes. COPE and FqMerger were used to merge the filtered high-quality paired reads into contigs. Contigs were aligned with BLAST to IMGT TRBV, TRBD and TRBJ reference genes, and CDR3 was defined per IMGT. Highly expanded clones were defined as clonotypes with a frequency above 0.1%. Repertoire diversity was measured by Shannon entropy, and V-J evenness by the Gini coefficient. Clonotypes shared by more than one individual were considered public. TCRdb reworked the public reads: Q25 trimming with fastp, MiXCR clone assembly, productive beta chains retained. Rows are unified per CDR3 protein, each entry keeping the most common DNA and genes. What appears here as the V and J calls and clone size reflects TCRdb's work, not the paper's. The sample table contains 400,000 to 500,000 distinct CDR3 sequences; only one count was recorded for about 16% of them. Roughly 10% of the sample is taken by the ten largest.

These data were also reused for a study on T cells in Graves' hyperthyroidism and ophthalmopathy. As noted in the second study: Graves' hyperthyroidism was defined as stable when no progression to ophthalmopathy occurred over 18 months of follow-up. Hyperthyroidism patients were aged 18 to 65 years and newly diagnosed, with disease duration of less than 2 months. Any patient with an uncontrolled infection, another autoimmune disease, pregnancy or lactation was excluded. Diagnoses were based on clinical symptoms, serum thyroxine and TRAb, thyroid ultrasound and orbital computed tomography. For the first round of RT-PCR on the TCR CDR3, the HTBI primer set was used together with the Qiagen OneStep RT-PCR kit. Blood samples also contained most of the expanded thyroid clonotypes (frequency above 0.001), which suggests that blood repertoires may reflect thyroid immune responses. A 13 V-J signature model separated ophthalmopathy from stable hyperthyroidism, with around 88% sensitivity and roughly 81% specificity in cross-validation and 80%/75% in testing. In validation, the model predicted progression to ophthalmopathy a median of approximately 6.6 months before onset, with 65% to 71% sensitivity and roughly 72% specificity. A discovery cohort of about 96 patients, about 44 with Graves' ophthalmopathy and more than 55 with stable Graves' hyperthyroidism, was used to find distinguishing TCR V-J signatures. Prospective prediction of ophthalmopathy was tested in an independent validation cohort of about 19 hyperthyroidism patients and 15 to 17 patients who later progressed to ophthalmopathy. For training and testing, the roughly 100 patients in the discovery cohort were randomly divided in a 7:3 ratio. In addition, the study compared T-cell repertoires in thyroid tissue and in blood from roughly 6 Graves' hyperthyroidism patients. Once sampling was done, hyperthyroidism patients were given methimazole at a starting dose of 30 mg daily, whereas ophthalmopathy patients were given high-dose intravenous methylprednisolone. Libraries were constructed in a second round of multiplex PCR, after which size selection and purification were carried out. The libraries were sequenced on an Illumina HiSeq2000 using paired-end 100 bp reads. SOAPnuke was used to process the raw data, throwing out any read that contained adapters or uncalled bases, had a mean Phred below 15, or lacked an exact constant-primer or identifier match. COPE v1.2.5 was used to merge the high-quality paired reads, and each unique nucleotide sequence was defined as a clonotype. MiTCR v1.1 was used to align the clonotypes against IMGT TRBV, TRBD and TRBJ reference segments. The analysis was restricted to V-J combinations with a frequency above 0.0001, which together covered 99% to 99.2% of the repertoires. The TCS score was defined as F50 (clonal expansion) divided by E x V (chaos), with BLOSUM62-based TCRdist calculated between CDR3 peptides within each V-J. Welch's t-statistics and random forest reduced roughly 500 V-J features to 13, which were used in a naive Bayes classifier (R e1071). Sample size was not statistically predetermined, and blinding of investigators to group allocation was not performed. The paper reports TCR Vbeta CDR3 sequencing of some 140 peripheral blood samples: 40 to 45 ophthalmopathy, roughly 74 hyperthyroidism and around 17 progressor patients.

This TCR was sampled from a woman in her 30s with Graves disease. Donor details come from another sample of the same person, matched by shared clones. The input for sequencing was peripheral blood mononuclear cells (PBMCs), taken at new diagnosis, from a patient treated with antithyroid drugs. Recombination connected TRBV5-8 to TRBJ1-2, with a tentative D gene TRBD1 over 6 matching bases. The DNA is TGTGCCAGCAGCTTGTATGTTGGAGGGGGTAATGGCTACACCTTC. The encoded protein is CASSLYVGGGNGYTF.